Each of the 10 T cell receptor beta chains below was sequenced from the same sample in a study of T-cell reconstitution after alpha-beta-depleted transplantation in children. Unique molecular identifiers tagged the TCRbeta library. TCRdb processed the PCR reads anew with MiXCR; each CDR3 protein has one entry. This sample carries 90,000 to 100,000 distinct CDR3 sequences, 20% to 30% of them seen once, and the ten largest clones take about 20%. Here the sequenced sample was PBMCs, taken before TCRalphabeta/CD19-depleted stem cell transplant. These receptors were collected from a boy under 10 years old with acute lymphoblastic leukemia, due to receive a stem cell transplant.

This clonotype was detected only a few times. The chain uses TRBV11-2 and TRBJ2-1, with 7 bases that match TRBD2. The CDR3 length is 18 residues. V lost 1 base to trimming and J lost 6 bases; unmatched junction nucleotides: 15. CDR1 and CDR2 (germline): SGHAT, FQNNGV. CDR3 amino acids: CASSLGPSGGPQGNEQFF. The CDR3 DNA sequence: TGTGCCAGCAGCTTAGGACCTAGCGGAGGCCCTCAGGGCAATGAGCAGTTCTTC.

The chain combines TRBV6-1 with TRBJ2-4, with TRBD1 identical over 9 bases. V lost 6 bases to trimming and J lost 9 bases; unmatched junction nucleotides: 12. This CDR3 comprises 15 residues. Germline CDR1 reads MNHNS; CDR2 reads SASEGT. The CDR3 here is CASSPRQGGVSIQYF. As DNA, the CDR3 is TGTGCCAGCAGCCCGAGACAGGGGGGAGTAAGCATTCAGTACTTC.

This clonotype appeared many times. CDR3 region: CASSYRTSGQETQYF. The CDR3 nucleotides read TGTGCCAGCAGCTACCGGACTAGCGGACAAGAGACCCAGTACTTC. The V and J genes are TRBV7-8 and TRBJ2-5; 10 nucleotides align to TRBD2. CDR3 length equals 15 residues. CDR1 and CDR2 (germline): SGHVS, FQNEAQ. Trimming at V came to 4 bases and at J to 2 bases, leaving 4 bases not matched to a gene.

This clonotype occurred many times. The rearrangement links TRBV7-3 to TRBJ1-1, with unresolved D. This CDR3 is 13 amino acids long. V lost 5 bases and J lost 3, with 10 bases in between. Per the germline V gene, CDR1 is SGHTA and CDR2 is FQGTGA. CDR3 DNA sequence: TGTGCCAGCAGCCTCGATTCCTACACTGAAGCTTTCTTT. This codes for CASSLDSYTEAFF.

The sample holds many counts of this clonotype. The gene calls are TRBV29-1 and TRBJ2-7, with D possibly being TRBD1 (7 bases). The V gene's germline CDR1 is SQVTM and CDR2 ANQGSEA. Trimming cost V 6 bases and J 6 bases, with 18 bases left between them. The CDR3 consists of 13 residues. CDR3 coding DNA: TGCAGCGTCCGGACAGGAGGGTACGGCGAGCAGTACTTC. This gives the protein CSVRTGGYGEQYF.

The sample holds many counts of this clonotype. This chain uses TRBV5-1 with TRBJ1-5; 10 bases agree with TRBD1. V shed 4 bases and J 9 bases; nucleotides not matched to a gene: 10. CDR1 is SGHRS and CDR2 is YFSETQ in the germline V gene. The CDR3 extends over 15 amino acids. CDR3 nucleotides: TGCGCCAGCAGCCCCTCGGGACAGGGGTCATGGCCCCAGCATTTT. It encodes CASSPSGQGSWPQHF.

This clonotype showed up many times. The genes are TRBV5-1 and TRBJ2-2, with D tentatively TRBD2 (7 bases). Trimming took 4 bases from V and 7 from J, leaving 20 bases between them. The CDR3 sequence is 16 residues long. Germline CDR1 and CDR2: SGHRS and YFSETQ. CDR3 in amino acids: CASSGGGSSVIGELFF. CDR3 in DNA: TGCGCCAGCAGCGGCGGGGGCTCTTCGGTAATCGGGGAGCTGTTTTTT.

The chain combines TRBV11-2 with TRBJ2-7; no clear D gene. The germline V gene has CDR1 SGHAT and CDR2 FQNNGV. Trimming cost V 0 bases and J 7 bases, with 10 bases left between them. The CDR3 contains 13 residues. CDR3 nucleotide sequence: TGTGCCAGCAGCTTAGACCTACTGGGGGAGCAGTACTTC. Its translation: CASSLDLLGEQYF.

This clonotype was found a few times. This sequence joins TRBV7-6 and TRBJ2-7; D ambiguous. CDR3 length: 14 residues. Trimming pared 2 bases from V and 6 bases from J, leaving 14 bases between. Germline V gene lookup returns CDR1 SGHVS and CDR2 FNYEAQ. DNA for the CDR3: TGTGCCAGCAGCTTATCCTGGGAAGTCAGCGAGCAGTACTTC. This sequence encodes CASSLSWEVSEQYF.

On this clonotype: The junction differs from germline at one of its ends, possibly a read error. J is TRBJ2-1 and V is TRBV28, with 7 bases fitting TRBD1. The length of the CDR3 is 14 residues. In germline, CDR1 is MDHEN, CDR2 SYDVKM. CDR3 sequence: CAGRRTGYVNEQFF. Here the CDR3 DNA reads TGTGCCGGCAGGAGGACAGGTTATGTCAATGAGCAGTTCTTC.